The T cell receptor beta chain under discussion was sequenced for a study of control samples from healthy donors and cancer patients. From germline, CDR1 is LNHDA and CDR2 SQIVND (reference sequence). This CDR3 is 16 amino acids long. V lost 4 bases, J lost 4 bases, and 19 bases lay in between. The data were produced by immunoSEQ multiplex PCR, yet TCRdb's version contains in-frame clones alone and is incomplete. The sample consists of over 100,000 clones, 80% to 95% of them appearing once. This TCR was sampled from a woman aged 45 to 65 in good health. Material for sequencing was blood. This chain uses TRBV19 with TRBJ1-2; D is undetermined. The CDR3 DNA reads as TGTGCCAGTAGTACCGGGTCCACTCCTATCCTCTATGGCTACACCTTC. It translates to CASSTGSTPILYGYTF.